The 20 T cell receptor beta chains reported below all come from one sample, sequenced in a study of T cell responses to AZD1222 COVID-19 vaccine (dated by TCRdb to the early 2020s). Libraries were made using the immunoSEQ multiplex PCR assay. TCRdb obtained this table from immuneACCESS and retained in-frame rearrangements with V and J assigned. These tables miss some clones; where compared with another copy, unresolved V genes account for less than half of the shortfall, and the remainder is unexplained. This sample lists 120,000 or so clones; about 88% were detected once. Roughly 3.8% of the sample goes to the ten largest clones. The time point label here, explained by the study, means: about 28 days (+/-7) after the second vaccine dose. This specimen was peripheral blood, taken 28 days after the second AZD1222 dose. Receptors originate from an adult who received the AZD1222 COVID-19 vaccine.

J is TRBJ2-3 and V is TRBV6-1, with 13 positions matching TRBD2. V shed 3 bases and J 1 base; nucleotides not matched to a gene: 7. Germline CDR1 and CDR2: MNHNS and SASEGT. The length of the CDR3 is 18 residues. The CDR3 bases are TGTGCCAGCAGTGAGGGACTAGCGGGAATTGGTGGCACAGATACGCAGTATTTT. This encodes CASSEGLAGIGGTDTQYF.

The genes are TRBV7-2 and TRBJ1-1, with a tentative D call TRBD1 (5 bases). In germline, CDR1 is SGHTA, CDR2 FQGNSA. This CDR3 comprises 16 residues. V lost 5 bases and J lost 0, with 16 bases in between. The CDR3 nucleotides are TGTGCCAGCAGCCCGCTAATAACAGGCCTGAACACTGAAGCTTTCTTT. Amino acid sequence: CASSPLITGLNTEAFF. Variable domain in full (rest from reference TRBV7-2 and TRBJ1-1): GAGVSQSPSNKVTEKGKDVELRCDPISGHTALYWYRQSLGQGLEFLIYFQGNSAPDKSGLPSDRFSAERTGGSVSTLTIQRTQQEDSAVYLCASSPLITGLNTEAFFGQGTRLTVV.

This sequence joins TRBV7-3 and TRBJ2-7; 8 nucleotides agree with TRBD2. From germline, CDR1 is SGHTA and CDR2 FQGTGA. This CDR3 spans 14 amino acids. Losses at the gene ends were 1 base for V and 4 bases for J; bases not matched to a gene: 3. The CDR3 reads CASSLIAGFYEQYF. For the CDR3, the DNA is TGTGCCAGCAGCTTAATAGCGGGGTTTTACGAGCAGTACTTC.

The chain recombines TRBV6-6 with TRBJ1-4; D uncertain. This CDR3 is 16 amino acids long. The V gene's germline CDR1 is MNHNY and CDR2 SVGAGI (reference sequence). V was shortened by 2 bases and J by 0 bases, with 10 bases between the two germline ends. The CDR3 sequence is CASSYGILATNEKLFF. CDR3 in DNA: TGTGCCAGCAGTTACGGGATCCTAGCAACTAATGAAAAACTGTTTTTT.

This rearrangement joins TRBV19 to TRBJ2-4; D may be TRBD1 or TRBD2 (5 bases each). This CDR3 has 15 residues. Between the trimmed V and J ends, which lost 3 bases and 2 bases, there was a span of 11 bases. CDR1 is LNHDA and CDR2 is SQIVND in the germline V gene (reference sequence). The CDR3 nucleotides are TGTGCCAGTAGTATCTCGGGGCGGCCCAAAAACATTCAGTACTTC. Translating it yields CASSISGRPKNIQYF.

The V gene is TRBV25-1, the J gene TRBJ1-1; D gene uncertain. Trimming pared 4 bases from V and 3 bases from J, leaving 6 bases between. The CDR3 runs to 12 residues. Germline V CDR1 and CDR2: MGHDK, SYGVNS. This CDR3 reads CASSVFDTEAFF. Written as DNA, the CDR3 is TGTGCCAGCAGTGTATTCGACACTGAAGCTTTCTTT. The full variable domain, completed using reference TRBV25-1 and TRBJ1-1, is EADIYQTPRYLVIGTGKKITLECSQTMGHDKMYWYQQDPGMELHLIHYSYGVNSTEKGDLSSESTVSRIRTEHFPLTLESARPSHTSQYLCASSVFDTEAFFGQGTRLTVV.

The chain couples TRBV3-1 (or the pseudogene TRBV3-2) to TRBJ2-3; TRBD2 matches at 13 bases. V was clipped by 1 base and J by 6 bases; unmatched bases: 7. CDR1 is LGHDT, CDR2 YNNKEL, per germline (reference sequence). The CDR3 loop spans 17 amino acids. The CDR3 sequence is CASSQVTSGGAGDTQYF. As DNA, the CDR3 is TGTGCCAGCAGCCAAGTAACTAGCGGGGGGGCCGGTGATACGCAGTATTTT.

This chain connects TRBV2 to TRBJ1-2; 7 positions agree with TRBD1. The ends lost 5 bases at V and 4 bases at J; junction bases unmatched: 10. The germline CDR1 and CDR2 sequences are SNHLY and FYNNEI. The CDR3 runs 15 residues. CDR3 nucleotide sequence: TGTGCCAGCAGTAGACAGGGAAGTAGTCGCTATGGCTACACCTTC. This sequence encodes CASSRQGSSRYGYTF. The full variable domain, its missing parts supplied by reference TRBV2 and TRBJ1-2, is EPEVTQTPSHQVTQMGQEVILRCVPISNHLYFYWYRQILGQKVEFLVSFYNNEISEKSEIFDDQFSVERPDGSNFTLKIRSTKLEDSAMYFCASSRQGSSRYGYTFGSGTRLTVV.

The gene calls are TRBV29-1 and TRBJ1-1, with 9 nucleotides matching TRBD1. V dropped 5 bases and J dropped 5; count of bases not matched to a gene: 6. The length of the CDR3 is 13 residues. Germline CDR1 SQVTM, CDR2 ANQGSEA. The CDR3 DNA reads TGCAGCGTTCCGGACAGGGGCAGGACTGAAGCTTTCTTT. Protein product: CSVPDRGRTEAFF. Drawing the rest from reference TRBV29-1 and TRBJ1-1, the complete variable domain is SAVISQKPSRDICQRGTSLTIQCQVDSQVTMMFWYRQQPGQSLTLIATANQGSEATYESGFVIDKFPISRPNLTFSTLTVSNMSPEDSSIYLCSVPDRGRTEAFFGQGTRLTVV.

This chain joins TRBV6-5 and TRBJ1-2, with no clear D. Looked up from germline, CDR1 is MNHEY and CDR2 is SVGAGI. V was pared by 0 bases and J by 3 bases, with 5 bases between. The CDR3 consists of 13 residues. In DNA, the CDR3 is TGTGCCAGCAGTTACTCAGGATACTATGGCTACACCTTC. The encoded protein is CASSYSGYYGYTF.

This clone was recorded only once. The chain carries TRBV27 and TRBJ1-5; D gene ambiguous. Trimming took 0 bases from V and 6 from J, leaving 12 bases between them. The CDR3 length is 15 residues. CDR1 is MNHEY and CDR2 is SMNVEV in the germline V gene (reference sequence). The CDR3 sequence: CASSLSLGVGQPQHF. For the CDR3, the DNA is TGTGCCAGCAGTTTATCGCTTGGAGTAGGTCAGCCCCAGCATTTT.

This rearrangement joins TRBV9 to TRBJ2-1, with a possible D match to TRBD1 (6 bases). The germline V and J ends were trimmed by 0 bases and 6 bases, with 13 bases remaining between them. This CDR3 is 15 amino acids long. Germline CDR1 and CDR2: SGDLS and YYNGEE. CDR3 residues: CASSVEGQGGNEQFF. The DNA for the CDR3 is TGTGCCAGCAGCGTAGAGGGACAAGGGGGCAATGAGCAGTTCTTC.

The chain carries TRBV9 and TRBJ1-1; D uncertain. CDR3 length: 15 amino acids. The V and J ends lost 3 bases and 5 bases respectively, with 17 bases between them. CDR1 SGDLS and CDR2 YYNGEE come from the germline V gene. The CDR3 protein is CASSAHGRRETEAFF. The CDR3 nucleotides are TGTGCCAGCAGCGCCCATGGACGGAGGGAAACTGAAGCTTTCTTT.

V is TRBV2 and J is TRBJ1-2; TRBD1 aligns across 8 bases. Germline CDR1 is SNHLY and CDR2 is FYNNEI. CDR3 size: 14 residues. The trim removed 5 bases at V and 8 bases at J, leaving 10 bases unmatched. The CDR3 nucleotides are TGTGCCAGCAGTCCCGACAGGGGTCCCTTGGGCTACACCTTC. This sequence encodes CASSPDRGPLGYTF.

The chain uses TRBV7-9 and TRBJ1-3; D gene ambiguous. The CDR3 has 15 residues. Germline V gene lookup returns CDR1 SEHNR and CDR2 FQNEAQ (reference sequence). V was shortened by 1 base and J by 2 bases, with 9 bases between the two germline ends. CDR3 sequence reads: CASSLVPRTGNTIYF. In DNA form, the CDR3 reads TGTGCCAGCAGCTTAGTTCCCCGGACTGGAAACACCATATATTTT.

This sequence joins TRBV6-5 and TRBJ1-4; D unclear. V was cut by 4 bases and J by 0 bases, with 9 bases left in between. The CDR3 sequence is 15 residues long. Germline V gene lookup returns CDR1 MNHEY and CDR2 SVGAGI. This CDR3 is CASSSWAATNEKLFF. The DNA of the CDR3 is TGTGCCAGCAGTTCGTGGGCCGCAACTAATGAAAAACTGTTTTTT.

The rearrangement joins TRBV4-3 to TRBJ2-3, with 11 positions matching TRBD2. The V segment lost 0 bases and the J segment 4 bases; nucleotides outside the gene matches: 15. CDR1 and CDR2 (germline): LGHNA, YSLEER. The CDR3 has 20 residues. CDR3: CASSQDTQTSGATYADTQYF. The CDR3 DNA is TGCGCCAGCAGCCAAGACACACAGACTAGCGGGGCAACCTATGCAGATACGCAGTATTTT.

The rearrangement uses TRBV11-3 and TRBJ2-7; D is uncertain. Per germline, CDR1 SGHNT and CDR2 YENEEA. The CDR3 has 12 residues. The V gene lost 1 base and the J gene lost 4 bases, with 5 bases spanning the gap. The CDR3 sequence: CASSLGEYEQYF. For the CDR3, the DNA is TGTGCCAGCAGCTTAGGGGAATACGAGCAGTACTTC.

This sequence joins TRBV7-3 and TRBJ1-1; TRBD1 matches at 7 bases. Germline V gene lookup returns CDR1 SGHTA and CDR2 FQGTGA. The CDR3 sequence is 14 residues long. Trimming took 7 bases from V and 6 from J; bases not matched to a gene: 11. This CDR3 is CASTKTGTKAEAFF. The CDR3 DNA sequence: TGTGCCAGCACGAAGACAGGGACGAAAGCTGAAGCTTTCTTT.

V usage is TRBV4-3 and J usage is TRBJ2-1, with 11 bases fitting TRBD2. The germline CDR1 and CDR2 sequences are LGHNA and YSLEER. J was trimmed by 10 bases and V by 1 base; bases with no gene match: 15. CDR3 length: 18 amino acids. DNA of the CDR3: TGCGCCAGCAGCCAAGCAAATTTAGCGGGAGGGCCCCTTCTCGAGCAGTTCTTC. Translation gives CASSQANLAGGPLLEQFF.